This passage covers 28 T cell receptor beta chains from one sample sequenced in a study of identical twins. From the 5' RACE reads, TCRdb called clonotypes with MiXCR, one entry per CDR3 protein. The sample carries about 220,000 distinct CDR3 sequences, approximately 7.9% recorded once. These sequences were also reported in another study, on yellow fever vaccine responses in identical twins.

Sequencing was done on a sample of CD8+ T cells sorted from blood. The source is a woman younger than 30 in good health.

At least ten counts were recorded for this clonotype. The J gene is TRBJ2-1, the V gene TRBV2; TRBD2 matches 7 bases. Germline lookup yields CDR1 SNHLY and CDR2 FYNNEI. CDR3 size: 12 residues. After removal of 7 bases from V and 9 bases from J, the junction contained 6 bases not matched to a gene. The CDR3 here is CASIAGVLEQFF. The CDR3 nucleotides read TGTGCCAGCATTGCGGGAGTCCTTGAGCAGTTCTTC.

The chain has TRBV5-1 and TRBJ1-1; 8 positions agree with TRBD1. CDR1 and CDR2 (germline): SGHRS, YFSETQ. V was pared by 1 base and J by 0 bases, with 11 bases of the junction left unmatched. The CDR3 sequence is 18 residues long. This chain's CDR3 is CASSLRVGQGTVNTEAFF. The DNA for the CDR3 is TGCGCCAGCAGCTTGAGGGTCGGACAGGGCACCGTGAACACTGAAGCTTTCTTT.

This clonotype was counted a few times. The chain uses TRBV27 and TRBJ2-1; 11 bases are a match to TRBD2. The CDR3 has 14 amino acids. The trim removed 5 bases at V and 10 bases at J, leaving 7 bases unmatched. CDR1 MNHEY and CDR2 SMNVEV come from the germline V gene (reference sequence). In DNA form, the CDR3 reads TGTGCCAGCAGTACTAGCGGGAGCGGGTGGGAGCAGTTCTTC. This codes for CASSTSGSGWEQFF.

The rearrangement links TRBV7-2 to TRBJ2-3; D might be TRBD2 (6 bases). The CDR3 sequence is 14 residues long. Trimming removed 1 base from V and 9 bases from J, with 14 bases in between. Germline V gene lookup returns CDR1 SGHTA and CDR2 FQGNSA. The CDR3 reads CASSLVAASETQYF. In DNA, the CDR3 is TGTGCCAGCAGCTTAGTGGCGGCTAGCGAGACGCAGTATTTT.

This chain uses TRBV20-1 with TRBJ2-5; 15 bases line up with TRBD2. The CDR3 is 19 amino acids. V lost 1 base and J lost 1; bases outside the gene matches: 10. The germline CDR1 and CDR2 sequences are DFQATT and SNEGSKA (reference sequence). CDR3 residues: CSARAGLAGGKTIQETQYF. CDR3 coding DNA: TGCAGTGCTAGAGCCGGACTAGCGGGGGGGAAAACGATCCAAGAGACCCAGTACTTC.

This clonotype was counted many times. The CDR3, as DNA: TGTGCCACCAGCCTTCTTAGAACCGGGACCTCCGCCACCGGGGAGCTGTTTTTT. Protein product: CATSLLRTGTSATGELFF. The genes are TRBV15 and TRBJ2-2; D possibly uses TRBD1 or TRBD2 (5 bases each). The V gene lost 5 bases and the J gene lost 4 bases, with 23 bases spanning the gap. Germline V gives CDR1 LNHNV, CDR2 YYDKDF (reference sequence). CDR3 length: 18 residues.

This clonotype was detected a few times. V and J are TRBV2 and TRBJ2-5, with 13 bases aligning to TRBD2. Germline V gene lookup returns CDR1 SNHLY and CDR2 FYNNEI. V lost 9 bases and J lost 0; bases outside the gene matches: 4. The CDR3 spans 15 residues. This chain's CDR3 is CASRTSGSHQETQYF. CDR3 bases: TGTGCCAGTAGGACTAGCGGGAGCCACCAAGAGACCCAGTACTTC.

This clonotype was detected many times. The chain links TRBV10-3 to TRBJ2-3; the D is unclear. The CDR3 totals 13 residues. The germline CDR1 and CDR2 sequences are ENHRY and SYGVKD. V was clipped by 3 bases and J by 1 base, with 5 bases between them. The CDR3, as DNA: TGTGCCATCAGTGATACGGGCACAGATACGCAGTATTTT. It specifies CAISDTGTDTQYF.

This clonotype has at least ten counts. The chain carries TRBV12-3 or TRBV12-4 and TRBJ2-1; D perhaps matches TRBD2 (5 bases). Deletions cut 3 bases from V and 0 bases from J, with 6 bases between. The length of the CDR3 is 14 residues. In DNA form, the CDR3 reads TGTGCCAGCAGTTTGGAGGACTCCTACAATGAGCAGTTCTTC. Amino acids: CASSLEDSYNEQFF.

The sample holds one count of this clonotype. This chain links TRBV9 with TRBJ2-6, with D possibly being TRBD1 (5 bases). Germline V gives CDR1 SGDLS, CDR2 YYNGEE. This CDR3 region has 18 residues. Trimming removed 5 bases from V and 0 bases from J, with 18 bases in between. The CDR3 DNA reads TGTGCCAGCAGAGGTAGGGGTGCGACAAACTCTGGGGCCAACGTCCTGACTTTC. Its protein is CASRGRGATNSGANVLTF.

The chain links TRBV10-2 to TRBJ2-2; 13 bases match TRBD2. After removal of 7 bases from V and 1 base from J, the junction contained 6 bases not matched to a gene. The germline V gene has CDR1 WSHSY and CDR2 SAAADI. This CDR3 is 17 amino acids long. The CDR3 DNA sequence: TGCGCCAGCACCGGGACTAGCGGGGCCATGAACACCGGGGAGCTGTTTTTT. It translates to CASTGTSGAMNTGELFF.

Ten or more counts support this clonotype. CDR3 sequence: CASSSETQYF. Written as DNA, the CDR3 is TGTGCCAGCAGCTCAGAGACCCAGTACTTC. The V and J genes are TRBV7-8 and TRBJ2-5; unclear D gene. The V end lost 4 bases, the J end lost 4 bases, and 1 base lay between the germline ends. The germline CDR1 and CDR2 sequences are SGHVS and FQNEAQ. This CDR3 spans 10 amino acids.

The chain joins TRBV19 to TRBJ1-1; 8 nucleotides align to TRBD1. V lost 9 bases, J lost 7 bases, and 4 bases stayed unmatched. The CDR3 spans 11 residues. From germline, CDR1 is LNHDA and CDR2 SQIVND (reference sequence). The CDR3 nucleotides read TGTGCCAGCCGCAGGGGGCATGAAGCTTTCTTT. Its translation is CASRRGHEAFF.

In this sample, this clonotype turned up a few times. The chain couples TRBV2 to TRBJ2-7; the match to TRBD1 covers 10 bases. The V gene end was trimmed by 0 bases and the J gene end by 3 bases; junction bases not matched to a gene: 8. This CDR3 has 17 residues. Germline values: CDR1 SNHLY, CDR2 FYNNEI. CDR3 DNA: TGTGCCAGCAGTGAAGCGCAGGGGACAGGGGTTAACTACGAGCAGTACGTC. It yields the protein CASSEAQGTGVNYEQYV.

This clonotype was seen many times. The chain carries TRBV12-3 or TRBV12-4 and TRBJ2-2; D not resolved. The CDR3 runs to 13 residues. The ends were cut back, 5 bases at V and 4 bases at J, with 8 bases in the middle. This CDR3 reads CASSPGPTGELFF. In DNA, the CDR3 is TGTGCCAGCAGTCCTGGACCCACCGGGGAGCTGTTTTTT.

This clonotype was observed at least ten times. J is TRBJ2-7 and V is TRBV20-1; 7 bases align to TRBD1. This CDR3 region has 13 residues. V was pared by 3 bases and J by 3 bases, with 5 bases of the junction left unmatched. Germline CDR1 DFQATT, CDR2 SNEGSKA (reference sequence). The CDR3 nucleotides are TGCAGTGCTAGGAGTGGGGACAGCTACGAGCAGTACGTC. Its protein is CSARSGDSYEQYV.

The genes are TRBV6-4 and TRBJ2-1; 7 bases map to TRBD2. Germline values: CDR1 MRHNA, CDR2 SNTAGT. After removal of 2 bases from V and 6 bases from J, the junction contained 7 bases not matched to a gene. This CDR3 spans 15 amino acids. CDR3 loop: CASSDESGMANEQFF. DNA of the CDR3: TGTGCCAGCAGTGACGAAAGCGGGATGGCCAATGAGCAGTTCTTC.

The CDR3 nucleotides read TGTGCTATCGACGGCAGGGGCTACAATGAGCAGTTCTTC. Its protein is CAIDGRGYNEQFF. The V and J genes are TRBV2 and TRBJ2-1; perhaps TRBD1 as D (6 bases). Germline V gene lookup returns CDR1 SNHLY and CDR2 FYNNEI. The CDR3 is made up of 13 amino acids.

This clonotype appeared many times. The chain combines TRBV5-1 with TRBJ1-1; no firm D call. This CDR3 has 13 residues. The V gene's germline CDR1 is SGHRS and CDR2 YFSETQ. V dropped 5 bases and J dropped 6 bases, with 14 bases sitting between them. CDR3: CASRNGPWPEAFF. In DNA form, the CDR3 reads TGCGCCAGCAGAAACGGACCCTGGCCTGAAGCTTTCTTT.

The genes are TRBV5-1 and TRBJ2-5; D tentatively reads TRBD1 or TRBD2 (5 bases each). The CDR3 sequence is 15 residues long. V was trimmed by 4 bases and J by 4 bases, leaving 17 bases between them. Germline loops: CDR1 SGHRS, CDR2 YFSETQ. The CDR3 region is CASSHIPPGTETQYF. The CDR3 DNA is TGCGCCAGCAGCCACATTCCGCCAGGGACAGAGACCCAGTACTTC.

This clonotype was detected ten times or more. V and J are TRBV4-1 and TRBJ1-1; 8 nucleotides match TRBD1. This CDR3 has 16 amino acids. After removal of 6 bases from V and 0 bases from J, the junction contained 9 bases not matched to a gene. CDR1 and CDR2 from the germline V gene are MGHRA and YSYEKL. The CDR3 spells CASRQGAILMNTEAFF. The CDR3 region has the DNA TGCGCCAGCAGGCAGGGGGCCATTTTGATGAACACTGAAGCTTTCTTT.

This clonotype was observed a handful of times. The V gene is TRBV25-1, the J gene TRBJ2-1, with 16 bases matching TRBD2. Per the germline V gene, CDR1 is MGHDK and CDR2 is SYGVNS. The ends lost 6 bases at V and 0 bases at J; junction bases unmatched: 5. This CDR3 spans 18 amino acids. CDR3 DNA: TGTGCCAGCAGCGAAGGGACTAGCGGGGGGGACTCCTACAATGAGCAGTTCTTC. It yields the protein CASSEGTSGGDSYNEQFF.

There are many counts of this clonotype. The rearrangement joins TRBV7-3 to TRBJ2-1; 10 positions agree with TRBD2. The CDR3 loop spans 16 amino acids. Germline V gene lookup returns CDR1 SGHTA and CDR2 FQGTGA. V lost 4 bases to trimming and J lost 8 bases; unmatched junction nucleotides: 11. Written as DNA, the CDR3 is TGTGCCAGCAGCTCCACTAGCGGGATATCAGGCCATGAGCAGTTCTTC. Translating gives CASSSTSGISGHEQFF. Full variable domain (rest looked up from reference TRBV7-3 and TRBJ2-1): GAGVSQTPSNKVTEKGKYVELRCDPISGHTALYWYRQSLGQGPEFLIYFQGTGAADDSGLPNDRFFAVRPEGSVSTLKIQRTERGDSAVYLCASSSTSGISGHEQFFGPGTRLTVL.

This clonotype appeared many times. This chain links TRBV5-5 with TRBJ1-5; possibly TRBD1 for D (5 bases). Trimming cost V 4 bases and J 4 bases, with 15 bases left between them. CDR3 size: 15 residues. Germline V CDR1 and CDR2: SGHKS, YYEKEE (reference sequence). CDR3 bases: TGTGCCAGCAGCCCGGTGGCAGGGAGGAATCAGCCCCAGCATTTT. The encoded protein is CASSPVAGRNQPQHF.

This clonotype was seen many times. The chain uses TRBV7-9 and TRBJ2-1, with 9 positions matching TRBD2. In germline, CDR1 is SEHNR, CDR2 FQNEAQ (reference sequence). The CDR3 spans 16 residues. V gave up 1 base and J gave up 3 bases; unmatched junction bases: 4. The CDR3 here is CASSLGLAEIYNEQFF. The CDR3 DNA reads as TGTGCCAGCAGCTTAGGACTAGCGGAGATCTACAATGAGCAGTTCTTC.

This clonotype was detected ten times or more. The V call is TRBV29-1, the J call TRBJ1-1, with D perhaps matching TRBD1 (5 bases). Germline lookup yields CDR1 SQVTM and CDR2 ANQGSEA. The CDR3 length is 13 residues. V dropped 2 bases and J dropped 3 bases, with 10 bases sitting between them. The DNA of the CDR3 is TGCAGCGTTGAACTGGGGGTATACACTGAAGCTTTCTTT. It encodes CSVELGVYTEAFF.

The chain has TRBV6-1 and TRBJ2-3, with D perhaps TRBD1 or TRBD2 (7 bases each). The CDR3 consists of 16 residues. Germline V gives CDR1 MNHNS, CDR2 SASEGT. Trimming pared 7 bases from V and 4 bases from J, leaving 21 bases between. The CDR3 region has the DNA TGTGCCAGCACCGCAGGGGGGGGAACTGGGGCAGATACGCAGTATTTT. This translates into CASTAGGGTGADTQYF.

Many counts were recorded for this clonotype. V and J are TRBV28 and TRBJ2-3; no clear D. This CDR3 comprises 17 residues. Trimming pared 4 bases from V and 6 bases from J, leaving 23 bases between. CDR1 MDHEN and CDR2 SYDVKM come from the germline V gene. The CDR3 loop is CASSSARTSAFVDTQYF. DNA for the CDR3: TGTGCCAGCAGTTCCGCCCGGACGTCAGCCTTCGTCGATACGCAGTATTTT.